This is a list of T cell receptor beta chains from one sample in a study of blood T cell repertoires in COVID-19. TCRdb's table, derived via immunoSEQ multiplex PCR, lists solely in-frame clones and lacks some. The table lists around 110,000 clones, over 65% of them singletons. The sample consisted of peripheral blood. These receptors originate from a young man with acute or convalescent COVID-19. Both conserved end residues are part of each CDR3. A D gene is named only where the DNA matches it firmly. Expanded clones get a size class; other rows say once, few or many, or leave the size out.

j_gene: TRBJ2-1
v_gene: TRBV29-1
abundance: -
d_gene: TRBD2
CDR3nt: TGCAGCGTTGGAGGACTAGCGGGGGGGAACTCCTACAATGAGCAGTTCTTC
CDR3aa: CSVGGLAGGNSYNEQFF

j_gene: TRBJ1-4
v_gene: TRBV6-1
abundance: -
d_gene: -
CDR3nt: TGTGCCAGCAGTGAAAATCTCGCGGTAAAAGGGGGTGAAAAACTGTTTTTT
CDR3aa: CASSENLAVKGGEKLFF

j_gene: TRBJ2-7
v_gene: TRBV21-1
abundance: -
d_gene: -
CDR3nt: TGTGCCAGCAGCACCTCCTGGGGGGTTCCACAGGGGGGACGCTACGAGCAGTACTTC
CDR3aa: CASSTSWGVPQGGRYEQYF

j_gene: TRBJ2-5
v_gene: TRBV6-6
abundance: -
d_gene: -
CDR3nt: TGTGCCAGCCGCCGACACGAGCAAGAGACCCAGTACTTC
CDR3aa: CASRRHEQETQYF

j_gene: TRBJ2-3
v_gene: TRBV7-9
abundance: -
d_gene: -
CDR3nt: TGTGCCAGCAGCTTAATGTTTGGGGCGACAGATACGCAGTATTTT
CDR3aa: CASSLMFGATDTQYF

j_gene: TRBJ2-3
v_gene: TRBV6-1
abundance: -
d_gene: -
CDR3nt: TGTGCCAGCAGTGAAACGAGGACTCAGGGCACAGATACGCAGTATTTT
CDR3aa: CASSETRTQGTDTQYF

j_gene: TRBJ1-1
v_gene: TRBV3-1/TRBV3-2
abundance: once
d_gene: TRBD1
CDR3nt: TGTGCCAGCAGCGAACTCCACCTCGGGACAGGTGAGGGTGAAGCTTTCTTT
CDR3aa: CASSELHLGTGEGEAFF

j_gene: TRBJ2-1
v_gene: TRBV11-2
abundance: -
d_gene: -
CDR3nt: TGTGCCAGCAGCTTAGGTTCGTACAATGAGCAGTTCTTC
CDR3aa: CASSLGSYNEQFF

j_gene: TRBJ2-3
v_gene: TRBV2
abundance: -
d_gene: TRBD1
CDR3nt: TGTGCCAGCTTCAGGGGGACAGGGGAATTAGATACGCAGTATTTT
CDR3aa: CASFRGTGELDTQYF

j_gene: TRBJ1-5
v_gene: TRBV7-8
abundance: -
d_gene: TRBD1
CDR3nt: TGTGCCAGCAGCTTAGCGGTAGGGGACAGGGGTCTCCCCCAGCATTTT
CDR3aa: CASSLAVGDRGLPQHF

j_gene: TRBJ1-5
v_gene: TRBV4-1
abundance: once
d_gene: -
CDR3nt: TGCGCCAGCACCAAAAACCAGGATAGCAATCAGCCCCAGCATTTT
CDR3aa: CASTKNQDSNQPQHF

j_gene: TRBJ2-5
v_gene: TRBV12-5
abundance: -
d_gene: -
CDR3nt: TGTGCTAGTGGTTTGACTCGACGGGGGTCAGAGACCCAGTACTTC
CDR3aa: CASGLTRRGSETQYF

j_gene: TRBJ1-4
v_gene: TRBV7-9
abundance: -
d_gene: TRBD1
CDR3nt: TGTGCCAGCAGTAGGACAGGGGAAGTGGAAAAACTGTTTTTT
CDR3aa: CASSRTGEVEKLFF

j_gene: TRBJ2-2
v_gene: TRBV7-8
abundance: few
d_gene: -
CDR3nt: TGTGCCAGCAGCCCTCAGACAGCGAACACCGGGGAGCTGTTTTTT
CDR3aa: CASSPQTANTGELFF

j_gene: TRBJ2-3
v_gene: TRBV7-9
abundance: -
d_gene: TRBD2
CDR3nt: TGTGCCAGCAGCTTAGGTGTGAAGCGGGACACAGATACGCAGTATTTT
CDR3aa: CASSLGVKRDTDTQYF

j_gene: TRBJ2-5
v_gene: TRBV30
abundance: -
d_gene: -
CDR3nt: TGTGCCTGGAGTGTTATGGACAGAGAGACCCAGTACTTC
CDR3aa: CAWSVMDRETQYF

j_gene: TRBJ2-7
v_gene: TRBV4-2
abundance: -
d_gene: -
CDR3nt: TGTGCCAGCAGTTTCAACTACGAGCAGTACTTC
CDR3aa: CASSFNYEQYF

j_gene: TRBJ1-5
v_gene: TRBV5-1
abundance: -
d_gene: -
CDR3nt: TGCGCCAGCAGTAAGGGAGGGGATCAGCCCCAGCATTTT
CDR3aa: CASSKGGDQPQHF

j_gene: TRBJ1-2
v_gene: TRBV7-2
abundance: -
d_gene: -
CDR3nt: TGTGCCAGCAGCCACAGGGCGAATAACTATGGCTACACCTTC
CDR3aa: CASSHRANNYGYTF

j_gene: TRBJ2-1
v_gene: TRBV27
abundance: -
d_gene: TRBD2
CDR3nt: TGTGCCAGCAGTCAAGGGACTAGCGGGGGTCTTAATGAGCAGTTCTTC
CDR3aa: CASSQGTSGGLNEQFF

j_gene: TRBJ1-6
v_gene: TRBV28
abundance: -
d_gene: -
CDR3nt: TGTGCCAGCAGTCTGCCCTCTGGGGGCCGTAGCTATAATTCACCCCTCCACTTT
CDR3aa: CASSLPSGGRSYNSPLHF

j_gene: TRBJ2-7
v_gene: TRBV19
abundance: -
d_gene: TRBD2
CDR3nt: TGTGCCAGTAGCCCCGGACTAGCGTCACTGGGGGAGCAGTACTTC
CDR3aa: CASSPGLASLGEQYF

j_gene: TRBJ1-2
v_gene: TRBV6-5
abundance: -
d_gene: -
CDR3nt: TGTGCCAGCAGTTACTCAGGGGGAGGGTCTGGCTACACCTTC
CDR3aa: CASSYSGGGSGYTF

j_gene: TRBJ2-1
v_gene: TRBV6-5
abundance: -
d_gene: TRBD2
CDR3nt: TGTGCCAGCAGTTACGGTACTAGCGGTCGGTACAATGAGCAGTTCTTC
CDR3aa: CASSYGTSGRYNEQFF

j_gene: TRBJ2-3
v_gene: TRBV4-1
abundance: -
d_gene: TRBD2
CDR3nt: TGCGCCAGCAGCCAAGCTAGCGGGGGGGCCGTAGATACGCAGTATTTT
CDR3aa: CASSQASGGAVDTQYF

j_gene: TRBJ1-5
v_gene: TRBV19
abundance: once
d_gene: TRBD1
CDR3nt: TGTGCCAGTAGTTATAACAGGGGGAATAGCAATCAGCCCCAGCATTTT
CDR3aa: CASSYNRGNSNQPQHF

j_gene: TRBJ1-6
v_gene: TRBV2
abundance: -
d_gene: TRBD1
CDR3nt: TGTGCCAGCAGTCCGGACAGGGGGTCAGGATCACCCCTCCACTTT
CDR3aa: CASSPDRGSGSPLHF

j_gene: TRBJ1-3
v_gene: TRBV7-9
abundance: few
d_gene: -
CDR3nt: TGTGCCAGCAGCCTATTAGTCGGAAACACCATATATTTT
CDR3aa: CASSLLVGNTIYF

j_gene: TRBJ2-3
v_gene: TRBV3-1/TRBV3-2
abundance: -
d_gene: TRBD1
CDR3nt: TGTGCCAGCAGTGCCGGACAGGGGGACACAGATACGCAGTATTTT
CDR3aa: CASSAGQGDTDTQYF

j_gene: TRBJ2-1
v_gene: TRBV5-6
abundance: -
d_gene: TRBD2
CDR3nt: TGTGCCAGCAGCTATTCTGGCACTAGCGGCAATGAGCAGTTCTTC
CDR3aa: CASSYSGTSGNEQFF

j_gene: TRBJ2-3
v_gene: TRBV4-3
abundance: -
d_gene: TRBD2
CDR3nt: TGCGCCAGCAGCCAAGTTCCGGGACTAATAACAGATACGCAGTATTTT
CDR3aa: CASSQVPGLITDTQYF

j_gene: TRBJ1-2
v_gene: TRBV28
abundance: -
d_gene: TRBD1
CDR3nt: TGTGCCAGCAGGCGACAGGGGGCCCCATATGGCTACACCTTC
CDR3aa: CASRRQGAPYGYTF

j_gene: TRBJ2-6
v_gene: TRBV10-3
abundance: -
d_gene: -
CDR3nt: TGTGCCATCAGAGAACACGGGTCTGGGGCCAACGTCCTGACTTTC
CDR3aa: CAIREHGSGANVLTF

j_gene: TRBJ2-3
v_gene: TRBV30
abundance: -
d_gene: -
CDR3nt: TGTGCCTGGAGGCGTACCCGGCTTAGCGGCCTCCCGGAGCAGTATTTT
CDR3aa: CAWRRTRLSGLPEQYF

j_gene: TRBJ2-2
v_gene: TRBV7-8
abundance: once
d_gene: TRBD2
CDR3nt: TGTGCCAGCAGCCAAGCCCCAGCGGGGACGAACACCGGGGAGCTGTTTTTT
CDR3aa: CASSQAPAGTNTGELFF

j_gene: TRBJ1-1
v_gene: TRBV12-3/TRBV12-4
abundance: -
d_gene: -
CDR3nt: TGTGCCAGCAGTTTTGACAGGAACACTGAAGCTTTCTTT
CDR3aa: CASSFDRNTEAFF

j_gene: TRBJ2-7
v_gene: TRBV5-1
abundance: -
d_gene: TRBD2
CDR3nt: TGCGCCAGCAGCTTCGCCGGGACTAGCGACGAGCAGTACTTC
CDR3aa: CASSFAGTSDEQYF

j_gene: TRBJ1-6
v_gene: TRBV7-6
abundance: -
d_gene: TRBD1
CDR3nt: TGTGCCAGCAGCTTAGTCTGGCCAGGGGGAAATTCACCCCTCCACTTT
CDR3aa: CASSLVWPGGNSPLHF

j_gene: TRBJ2-3
v_gene: TRBV10-3
abundance: -
d_gene: TRBD2
CDR3nt: TGTGCCATCAAATCCGGGGGGGTCGGTGGAGATACGCAGTATTTT
CDR3aa: CAIKSGGVGGDTQYF

j_gene: TRBJ1-1
v_gene: TRBV10-3
abundance: -
d_gene: -
CDR3nt: TGTGCCATCAGTGACGGGGGGAGAGACACTGAAGCTTTCTTT
CDR3aa: CAISDGGRDTEAFF

j_gene: TRBJ2-1
v_gene: TRBV27
abundance: -
d_gene: TRBD2
CDR3nt: TGTGCCAGCAGTTTGCGGGGGGTCCGTCGATTCTACAATGAGCAGTTCTTC
CDR3aa: CASSLRGVRRFYNEQFF

j_gene: TRBJ2-3
v_gene: TRBV11-3
abundance: -
d_gene: -
CDR3nt: TGTGCCAGCAGCGGGGGGTTAGATACGCAGTATTTT
CDR3aa: CASSGGLDTQYF

j_gene: TRBJ1-5
v_gene: TRBV11-2
abundance: -
d_gene: -
CDR3nt: TGTGCCAGCAGCTTAGCCGGGGGGAATCAGCCCCAGCATTTT
CDR3aa: CASSLAGGNQPQHF

j_gene: TRBJ2-7
v_gene: TRBV15
abundance: -
d_gene: TRBD1
CDR3nt: TGTGCCACCAGCAGAGCCAGGGGGCCATCCTACGAGCAGTACTTC
CDR3aa: CATSRARGPSYEQYF

j_gene: TRBJ2-3
v_gene: TRBV24-1
abundance: -
d_gene: TRBD2
CDR3nt: TGTGCCACCAGTGGGGGTAGCGGGGCCACAGATACGCAGTATTTT
CDR3aa: CATSGGSGATDTQYF

j_gene: TRBJ1-2
v_gene: TRBV6-5
abundance: -
d_gene: TRBD1
CDR3nt: TGTGCCAGCAGTTACTGGCAGGGGGCTTCTGGCTACACCTTC
CDR3aa: CASSYWQGASGYTF

j_gene: TRBJ1-2
v_gene: TRBV19
abundance: -
d_gene: -
CDR3nt: TGTGCCAGTAGCCCAGGCGGGGGACGCCTCTATGGCTACACCTTC
CDR3aa: CASSPGGGRLYGYTF

j_gene: TRBJ2-6
v_gene: TRBV5-1
abundance: -
d_gene: -
CDR3nt: TGCGCCAGCAGCTTGGACAGGGTTGGGGCCAACGTCCTGACTTTC
CDR3aa: CASSLDRVGANVLTF

j_gene: TRBJ2-5
v_gene: TRBV2
abundance: -
d_gene: TRBD2
CDR3nt: TGTGCCAGCAGTGGAGGGACTAGCGGGAGTTTAGAGACCCAGTACTTC
CDR3aa: CASSGGTSGSLETQYF

j_gene: TRBJ2-3
v_gene: TRBV9
abundance: few
d_gene: -
CDR3nt: TGTGCCAGCAGCGTAGAGGGGTTCACAGATACGCAGTATTTT
CDR3aa: CASSVEGFTDTQYF

j_gene: TRBJ1-1
v_gene: TRBV6-5
abundance: -
d_gene: TRBD1
CDR3nt: TGTGCCAGCAGCCTAGACAGGGGGAGCACTGAAGCTTTCTTT
CDR3aa: CASSLDRGSTEAFF

j_gene: TRBJ2-5
v_gene: TRBV10-3
abundance: -
d_gene: -
CDR3nt: TGTGCCATCAGTGAGTCGAGGTTCGGCGGGCAAGAGACCCAGTACTTC
CDR3aa: CAISESRFGGQETQYF

j_gene: TRBJ1-3
v_gene: TRBV7-9
abundance: few
d_gene: -
CDR3nt: TGTGCCAGCGGAGGACGGAACTCTGGAAACACCATATATTTT
CDR3aa: CASGGRNSGNTIYF

j_gene: TRBJ1-6
v_gene: TRBV25-1
abundance: -
d_gene: -
CDR3nt: TGTGCCAGCAGCAATTTTAGGGGAGGTTCACCCCTCCACTTT
CDR3aa: CASSNFRGGSPLHF

j_gene: TRBJ1-1
v_gene: TRBV19
abundance: -
d_gene: -
CDR3nt: TGTGCCAGTAGTAATCAGGGGTTAACTGAAGCTTTCTTT
CDR3aa: CASSNQGLTEAFF

j_gene: TRBJ1-4
v_gene: TRBV18
abundance: -
d_gene: -
CDR3nt: TGTGCCAGCTCACCAGGCCAGGGGACTAATGAAAAACTGTTTTTT
CDR3aa: CASSPGQGTNEKLFF

j_gene: TRBJ1-2
v_gene: TRBV5-4
abundance: -
d_gene: TRBD1
CDR3nt: TGTGCCAGCAGCTTGATGGGACAGCAAAACTATGGCTACACCTTC
CDR3aa: CASSLMGQQNYGYTF

j_gene: TRBJ1-5
v_gene: TRBV11-3
abundance: -
d_gene: -
CDR3nt: TGTGCCAGCAGCCCCCAGGGCCCCTTTAATCAGCCCCAGCATTTT
CDR3aa: CASSPQGPFNQPQHF

j_gene: TRBJ2-2
v_gene: TRBV9
abundance: -
d_gene: TRBD1
CDR3nt: TGTGCCAGCAGCCCTGGGACAGGCGACACCGGGGAGCTGTTTTTT
CDR3aa: CASSPGTGDTGELFF